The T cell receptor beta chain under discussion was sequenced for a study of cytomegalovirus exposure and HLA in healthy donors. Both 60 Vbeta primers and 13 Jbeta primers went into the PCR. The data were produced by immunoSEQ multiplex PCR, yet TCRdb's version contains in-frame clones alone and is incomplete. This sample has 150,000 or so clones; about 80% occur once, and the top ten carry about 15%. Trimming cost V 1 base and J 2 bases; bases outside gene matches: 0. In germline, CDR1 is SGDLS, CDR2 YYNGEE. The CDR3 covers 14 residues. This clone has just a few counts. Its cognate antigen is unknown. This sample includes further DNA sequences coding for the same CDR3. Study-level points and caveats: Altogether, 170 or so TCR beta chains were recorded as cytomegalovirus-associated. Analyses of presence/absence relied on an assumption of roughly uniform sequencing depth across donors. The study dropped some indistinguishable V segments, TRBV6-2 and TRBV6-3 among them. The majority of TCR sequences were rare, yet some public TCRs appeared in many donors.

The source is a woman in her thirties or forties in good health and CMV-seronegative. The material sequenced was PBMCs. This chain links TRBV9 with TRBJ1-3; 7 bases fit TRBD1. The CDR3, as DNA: TGTGCCAGCAGCGTACAGGGGGCTGGAAACACCATATATTTT. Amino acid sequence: CASSVQGAGNTIYF.